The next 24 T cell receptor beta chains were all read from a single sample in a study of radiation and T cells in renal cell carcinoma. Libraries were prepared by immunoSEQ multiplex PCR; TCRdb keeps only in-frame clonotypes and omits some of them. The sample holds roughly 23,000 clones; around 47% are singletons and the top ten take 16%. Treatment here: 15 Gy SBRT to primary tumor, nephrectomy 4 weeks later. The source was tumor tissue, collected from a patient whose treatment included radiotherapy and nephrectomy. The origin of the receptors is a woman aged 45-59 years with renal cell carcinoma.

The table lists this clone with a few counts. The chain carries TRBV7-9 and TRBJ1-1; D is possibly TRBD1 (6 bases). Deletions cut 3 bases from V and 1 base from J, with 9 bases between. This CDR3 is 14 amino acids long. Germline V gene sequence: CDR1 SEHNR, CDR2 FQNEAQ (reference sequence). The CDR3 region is CASSLSQGNTEAFF. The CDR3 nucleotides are TGTGCCAGCAGCTTGTCACAGGGGAACACTGAAGCTTTCTTT. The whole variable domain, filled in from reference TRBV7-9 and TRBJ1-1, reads DTGVSQNPRHKITKRGQNVTFRCDPISEHNRLYWYRQTLGQGPEFLTYFQNEAQLEKSRLLSDRFSAERPKGSFSTLEIQRTEQGDSAMYLCASSLSQGNTEAFFGQGTRLTVV.

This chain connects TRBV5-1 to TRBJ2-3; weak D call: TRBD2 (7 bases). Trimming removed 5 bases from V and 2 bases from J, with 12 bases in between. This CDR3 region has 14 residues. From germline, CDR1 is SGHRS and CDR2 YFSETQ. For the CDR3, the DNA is TGCGCCAGCAGGGGGGGGCCGTCCACAGATACGCAGTATTTT. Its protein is CASRGGPSTDTQYF.

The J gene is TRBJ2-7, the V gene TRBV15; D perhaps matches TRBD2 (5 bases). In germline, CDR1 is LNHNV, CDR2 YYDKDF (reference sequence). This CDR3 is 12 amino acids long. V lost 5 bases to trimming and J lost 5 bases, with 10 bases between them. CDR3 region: CATSRTGDEQYF. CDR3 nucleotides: TGTGCCACCAGCCGAACCGGGGACGAGCAGTACTTC.

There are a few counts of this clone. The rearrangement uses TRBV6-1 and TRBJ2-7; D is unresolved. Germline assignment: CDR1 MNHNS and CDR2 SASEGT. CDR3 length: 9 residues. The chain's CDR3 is CDRTAEQYF. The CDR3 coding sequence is TGTGACCGGACGGCCGAGCAGTACTTC.

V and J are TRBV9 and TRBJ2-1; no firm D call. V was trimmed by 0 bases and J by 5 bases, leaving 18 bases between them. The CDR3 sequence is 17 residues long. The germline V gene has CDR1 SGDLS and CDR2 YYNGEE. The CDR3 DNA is TGTGCCAGCAGCGTAGCGGAGAACCGAATTCTTAACAATGAGCAGTTCTTC. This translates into CASSVAENRILNNEQFF.

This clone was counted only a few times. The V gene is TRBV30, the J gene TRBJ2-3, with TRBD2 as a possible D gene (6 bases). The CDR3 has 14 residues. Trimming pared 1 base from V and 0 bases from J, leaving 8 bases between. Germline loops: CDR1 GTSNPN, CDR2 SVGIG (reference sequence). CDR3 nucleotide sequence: TGTGCCTGGAGTGAGCTAGCGAGCACAGATACGCAGTATTTT. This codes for CAWSELASTDTQYF.

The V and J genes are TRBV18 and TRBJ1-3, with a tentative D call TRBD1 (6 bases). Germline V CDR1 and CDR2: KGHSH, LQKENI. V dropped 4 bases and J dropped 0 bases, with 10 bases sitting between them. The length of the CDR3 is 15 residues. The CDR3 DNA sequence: TGTGCCAGCTCACTAGACAGGAGCTCTGGAAACACCATATATTTT. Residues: CASSLDRSSGNTIYF. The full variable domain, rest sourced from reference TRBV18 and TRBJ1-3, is NAGVMQNPRHLVRRRGQEARLRCSPMKGHSHVYWYRQLPEEGLKFMVYLQKENIIDESGMPKERFSAEFPKEGPSILRIQQVVRGDSAAYFCASSLDRSSGNTIYFGEGSWLTVV.

DNA for the CDR3: TGTGCCAGCAGCCGGGACAGCAATCAGCCCCAGCATTTT. It encodes CASSRDSNQPQHF. The chain links TRBV6-5 to TRBJ1-5; a weak D match, TRBD1 (5 bases). The CDR3 sequence is 13 residues long. CDR1 is MNHEY and CDR2 is SVGAGI in the germline V gene. The V and J ends lost 6 bases and 1 base respectively, with 7 bases between them.

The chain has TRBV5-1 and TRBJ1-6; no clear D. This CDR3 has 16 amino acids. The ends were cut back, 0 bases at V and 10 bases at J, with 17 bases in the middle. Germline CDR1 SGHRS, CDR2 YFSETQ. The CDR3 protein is CASSLEAGLAVSPLHF. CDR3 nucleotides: TGCGCCAGCAGCTTGGAAGCGGGCCTAGCAGTGTCACCCCTCCACTTT. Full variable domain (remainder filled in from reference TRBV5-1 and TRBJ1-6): KAGVTQTPRYLIKTRGQQVTLSCSPISGHRSVSWYQQTPGQGLQFLFEYFSETQRNKGNFPGRFSGRQFSNSRSEMNVSTLELGDSALYLCASSLEAGLAVSPLHFGNGTRLTVT.

CDR3 loop: CASAKGQGRSQPQHF. The CDR3 nucleotides are TGTGCCAGCGCCAAGGGGCAGGGGCGTAGTCAGCCCCAGCATTTT. The chain employs TRBV6-5 and TRBJ1-5; a weak D match, TRBD1 (6 bases). The CDR3 loop spans 15 amino acids. V was clipped by 8 bases and J by 6 bases, with 20 bases between them. CDR1 and CDR2 from the germline V gene are MNHEY and SVGAGI.

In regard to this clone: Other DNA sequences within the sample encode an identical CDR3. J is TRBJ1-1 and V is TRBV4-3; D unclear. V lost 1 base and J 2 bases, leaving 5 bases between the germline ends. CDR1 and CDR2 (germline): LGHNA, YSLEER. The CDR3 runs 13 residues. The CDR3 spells CASSQAGNTEAFF. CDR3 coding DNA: TGCGCCAGCAGCCAAGCAGGAAACACTGAAGCTTTCTTT.

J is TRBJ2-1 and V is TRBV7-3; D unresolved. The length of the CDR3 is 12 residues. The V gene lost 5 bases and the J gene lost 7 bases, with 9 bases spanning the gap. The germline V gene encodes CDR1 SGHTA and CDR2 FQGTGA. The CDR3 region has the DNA TGTGCCAGCAGCCAAAACTTAAATGAGCAGTTCTTC. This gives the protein CASSQNLNEQFF. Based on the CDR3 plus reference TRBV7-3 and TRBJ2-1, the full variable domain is GAGVSQTPSNKVTEKGKYVELRCDPISGHTALYWYRQSLGQGPEFLIYFQGTGAADDSGLPNDRFFAVRPEGSVSTLKIQRTERGDSAVYLCASSQNLNEQFFGPGTRLTVL.

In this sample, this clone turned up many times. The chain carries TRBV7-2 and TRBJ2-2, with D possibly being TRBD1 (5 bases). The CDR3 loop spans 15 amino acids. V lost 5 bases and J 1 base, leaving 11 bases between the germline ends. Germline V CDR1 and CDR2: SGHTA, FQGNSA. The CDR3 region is CASSRQTQNTGELFF. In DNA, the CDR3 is TGTGCCAGCAGCCGACAGACTCAGAACACCGGGGAGCTGTTTTTT.

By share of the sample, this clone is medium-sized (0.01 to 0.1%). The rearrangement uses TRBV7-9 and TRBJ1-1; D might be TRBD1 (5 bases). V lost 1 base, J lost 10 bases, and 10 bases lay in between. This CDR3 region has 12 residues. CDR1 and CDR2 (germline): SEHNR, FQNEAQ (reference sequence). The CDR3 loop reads CASSLVGRGAFF. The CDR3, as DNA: TGTGCCAGCAGCTTAGTGGGGAGGGGAGCTTTCTTT.

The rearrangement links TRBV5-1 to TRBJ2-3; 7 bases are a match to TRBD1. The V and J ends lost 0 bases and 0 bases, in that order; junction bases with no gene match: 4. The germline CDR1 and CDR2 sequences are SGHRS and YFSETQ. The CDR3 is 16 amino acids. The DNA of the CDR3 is TGCGCCAGCAGCTTGGTAGGGACAGACAGCACAGATACGCAGTATTTT. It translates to CASSLVGTDSTDTQYF. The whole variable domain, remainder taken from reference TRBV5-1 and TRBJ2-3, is KAGVTQTPRYLIKTRGQQVTLSCSPISGHRSVSWYQQTPGQGLQFLFEYFSETQRNKGNFPGRFSGRQFSNSRSEMNVSTLELGDSALYLCASSLVGTDSTDTQYFGPGTRLTVL.

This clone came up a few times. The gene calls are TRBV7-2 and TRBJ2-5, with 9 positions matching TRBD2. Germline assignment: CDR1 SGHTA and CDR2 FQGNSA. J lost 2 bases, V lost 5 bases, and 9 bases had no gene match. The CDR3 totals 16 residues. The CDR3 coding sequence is TGTGCCAGCAGCCCCCGCAGACTAGCGGCACAAGAGACCCAGTACTTC. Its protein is CASSPRRLAAQETQYF.

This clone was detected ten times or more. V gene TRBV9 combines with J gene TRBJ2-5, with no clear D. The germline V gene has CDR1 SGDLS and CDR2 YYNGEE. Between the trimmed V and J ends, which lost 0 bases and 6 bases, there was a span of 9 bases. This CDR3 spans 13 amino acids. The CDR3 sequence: CASSVATTKTQYF. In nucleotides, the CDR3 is TGTGCCAGCAGCGTAGCTACCACGAAGACCCAGTACTTC.

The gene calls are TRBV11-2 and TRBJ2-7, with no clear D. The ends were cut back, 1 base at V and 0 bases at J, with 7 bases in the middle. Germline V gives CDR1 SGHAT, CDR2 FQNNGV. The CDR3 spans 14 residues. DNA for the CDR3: TGTGCCAGCAGCTTAGCTCGGCCCTCCTACGAGCAGTACTTC. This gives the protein CASSLARPSYEQYF.

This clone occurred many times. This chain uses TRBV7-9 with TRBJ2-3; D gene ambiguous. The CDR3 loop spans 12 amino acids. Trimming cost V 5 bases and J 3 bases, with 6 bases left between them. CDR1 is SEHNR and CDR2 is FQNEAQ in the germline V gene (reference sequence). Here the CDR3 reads CASSRRTDTQYF. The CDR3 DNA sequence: TGTGCCAGCAGCAGAAGGACAGATACGCAGTATTTT.

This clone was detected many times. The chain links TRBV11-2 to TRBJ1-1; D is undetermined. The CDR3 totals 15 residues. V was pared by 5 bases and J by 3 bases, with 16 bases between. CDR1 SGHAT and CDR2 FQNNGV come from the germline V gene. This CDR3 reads CASSNRREPHTEAFF. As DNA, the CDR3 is TGTGCCAGCAGCAACCGACGGGAGCCCCACACTGAAGCTTTCTTT.

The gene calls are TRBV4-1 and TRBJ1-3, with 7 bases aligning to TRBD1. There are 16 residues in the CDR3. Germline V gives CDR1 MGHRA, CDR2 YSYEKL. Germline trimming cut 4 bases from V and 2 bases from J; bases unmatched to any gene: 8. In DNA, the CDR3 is TGCGCCAGCAGCCGGTACAAGGACAGGCCTGGAAACACCATATATTTT. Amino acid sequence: CASSRYKDRPGNTIYF.

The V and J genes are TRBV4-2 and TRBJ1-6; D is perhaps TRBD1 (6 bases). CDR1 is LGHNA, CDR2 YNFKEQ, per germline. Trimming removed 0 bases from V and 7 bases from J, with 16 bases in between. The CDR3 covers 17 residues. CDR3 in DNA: TGTGCCAGCAGCCAAGATAAGGCAGGGGCGGGGAATTCACCCCTCCACTTT. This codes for CASSQDKAGAGNSPLHF.

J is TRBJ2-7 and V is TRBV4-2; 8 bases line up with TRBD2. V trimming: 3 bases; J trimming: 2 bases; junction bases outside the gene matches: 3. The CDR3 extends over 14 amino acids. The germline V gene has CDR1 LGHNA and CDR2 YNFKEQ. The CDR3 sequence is CASSHGGGAYEQYF. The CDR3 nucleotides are TGTGCCAGCAGCCACGGGGGGGGAGCCTACGAGCAGTACTTC.

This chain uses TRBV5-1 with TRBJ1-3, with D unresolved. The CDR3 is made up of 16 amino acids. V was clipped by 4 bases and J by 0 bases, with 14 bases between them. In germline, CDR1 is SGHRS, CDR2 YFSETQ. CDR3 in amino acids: CASSPQSVGSGNTIYF. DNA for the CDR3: TGCGCCAGCAGCCCCCAAAGCGTCGGCTCTGGAAACACCATATATTTT.